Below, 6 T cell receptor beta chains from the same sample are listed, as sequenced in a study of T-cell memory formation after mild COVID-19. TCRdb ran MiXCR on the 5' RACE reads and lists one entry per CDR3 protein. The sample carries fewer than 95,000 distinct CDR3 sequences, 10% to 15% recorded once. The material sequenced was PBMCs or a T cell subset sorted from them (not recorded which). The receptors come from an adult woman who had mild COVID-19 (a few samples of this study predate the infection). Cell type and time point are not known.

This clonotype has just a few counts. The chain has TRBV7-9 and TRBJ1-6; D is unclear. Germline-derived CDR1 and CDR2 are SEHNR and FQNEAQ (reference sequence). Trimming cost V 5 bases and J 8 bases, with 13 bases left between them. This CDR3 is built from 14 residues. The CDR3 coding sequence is TGTGCCAGCAGCGAGGGCATTGGGGATTCACCCCTCCACTTT. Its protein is CASSEGIGDSPLHF.

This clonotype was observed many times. CDR3 in DNA: TGTGCCAGCAGCCAGGCGGACAGCGGATTGGACACAGATACGCAGTATTTT. Translation gives CASSQADSGLDTDTQYF. The rearrangement joins TRBV7-9 to TRBJ2-3; a possible D gene is TRBD1 (6 bases). Trimming took off 5 bases at V and 2 bases at J, with 20 bases between the two ends. Germline V gene data show CDR1 as SEHNR and CDR2 as FQNEAQ (reference sequence). The CDR3 has 17 residues.

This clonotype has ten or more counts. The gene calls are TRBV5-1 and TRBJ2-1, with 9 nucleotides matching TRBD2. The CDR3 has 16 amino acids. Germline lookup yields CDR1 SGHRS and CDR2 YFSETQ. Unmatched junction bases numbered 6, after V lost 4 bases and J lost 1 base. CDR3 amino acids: CASSPSGTMSYNEQFF. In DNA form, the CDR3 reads TGCGCCAGCAGCCCTAGCGGGACTATGTCCTACAATGAGCAGTTCTTC.

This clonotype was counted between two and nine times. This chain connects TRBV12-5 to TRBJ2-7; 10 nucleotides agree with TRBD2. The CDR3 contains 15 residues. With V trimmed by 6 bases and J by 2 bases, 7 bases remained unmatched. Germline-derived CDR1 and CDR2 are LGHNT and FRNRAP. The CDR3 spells CASGTGLADTYEQYF. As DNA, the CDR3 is TGTGCTAGTGGGACTGGACTAGCGGATACCTACGAGCAGTACTTC. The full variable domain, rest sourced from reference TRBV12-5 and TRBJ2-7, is DARVTQTPRHKVTEMGQEVTMRCQPILGHNTVFWYRQTMMQGLELLAYFRNRAPLDDSGMPKDRFSAEMPDATLATLKIQPSEPRDSAVYFCASGTGLADTYEQYFGPGTRLTVT.

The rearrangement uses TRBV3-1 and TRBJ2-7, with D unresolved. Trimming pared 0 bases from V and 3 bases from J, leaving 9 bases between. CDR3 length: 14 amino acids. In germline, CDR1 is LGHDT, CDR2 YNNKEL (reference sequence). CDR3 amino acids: CASSQDWGNYEQYF. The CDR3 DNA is TGTGCCAGCAGCCAAGATTGGGGAAACTACGAGCAGTACTTC.

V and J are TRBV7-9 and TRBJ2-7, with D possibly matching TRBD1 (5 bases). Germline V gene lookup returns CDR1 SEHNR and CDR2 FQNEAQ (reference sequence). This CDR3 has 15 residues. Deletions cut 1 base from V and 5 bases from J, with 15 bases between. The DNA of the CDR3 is TGTGCCAGCAGCTTAGTATTGGCAGGGCGCCACGAGCAGTACTTC. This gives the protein CASSLVLAGRHEQYF.